These 17 T cell receptor beta chains share one sample of origin, sequenced in a study of a mutant IDH1 vaccine in newly diagnosed glioma. Data came from immunoSEQ multiplex PCR; TCRdb stores just in-frame clones and leaves some out. This table has 30,000 to 40,000 clones, around 80% appearing once. Time point indicated: baseline, week 1 (first vaccination visit). Sample treatment: pre-vaccination baseline after standard-of-care therapy. The sequenced sample was PBMCs, obtained from a glioma patient treated with radiotherapy, temozolomide or both. These receptors came from a man aged 40-49 years with glioma. Some clones in this sample may be carry-over from other donors' samples.

In its sample, this clone was seen a few times. The chain links TRBV15 to TRBJ2-3; D is possibly TRBD1 or TRBD2 (5 bases each). CDR1 LNHNV and CDR2 YYDKDF come from the germline V gene (reference sequence). This CDR3 region has 17 residues. With 2 bases removed from V and 2 bases from J, the gap between germline ends came to 17 bases. The CDR3 DNA is TGTGCCACCAGCAGATTGGGACGGCTCGACTTCACAGATACGCAGTATTTT. Amino acids: CATSRLGRLDFTDTQYF.

The chain joins TRBV5-6 to TRBJ2-1; D gene unclear. V was clipped by 0 bases and J by 11 bases, with 12 bases between them. The CDR3 has 13 residues. Germline CDR1 is SGHDT and CDR2 is YYEEEE. The CDR3 DNA follows: TGTGCCAGCAGCTTGGTCCGGATATCTCAGCAGTTCTTC. It is translated as CASSLVRISQQFF.

The chain joins TRBV29-1 to TRBJ2-2; 9 bases match TRBD1. V was pared by 6 bases and J by 2 bases, with 4 bases of the junction left unmatched. CDR1 is SQVTM and CDR2 is ANQGSEA in the germline V gene. There are 14 residues in the CDR3. CDR3 residues: CSVGQGTNTGELFF. CDR3 nucleotide sequence: TGCAGCGTAGGACAGGGGACCAACACCGGGGAGCTGTTTTTT.

This clone was found a few times. The J gene is TRBJ1-3, the V gene TRBV6-5, with 7 bases aligning to TRBD1. V trimming: 6 bases; J trimming: 2 bases; junction bases outside the gene matches: 4. Germline CDR1 is MNHEY and CDR2 is SVGAGI. The CDR3 length is 14 residues. As DNA, the CDR3 is TGTGCCAGCAGCGACAGGGTTACTGGAAACACCATATATTTT. This codes for CASSDRVTGNTIYF.

CDR3 amino acids: CASSLVGNQPQHF. In DNA, the CDR3 is TGTGCCAGCAGCTTAGTGGGCAATCAGCCCCAGCATTTT. This chain connects TRBV7-6 to TRBJ1-5, with unresolved D. V lost 1 base to trimming and J lost 2 bases, with 3 bases between them. The CDR3 is made up of 13 amino acids. Germline CDR1 reads SGHVS; CDR2 reads FNYEAQ. Variable domain in full (rest from reference TRBV7-6 and TRBJ1-5): GAGVSQSPRYKVTKRGQDVALRCDPISGHVSLYWYRQALGQGPEFLTYFNYEAQQDKSGLPNDRFSAERPEGSISTLTIQRTEQRDSAMYRCASSLVGNQPQHFGDGTRLSIL.

V is TRBV5-1 and J is TRBJ2-5; a weak D match, TRBD1 (5 bases). V was cut by 1 base and J by 2 bases, with 9 bases left in between. CDR1 is SGHRS, CDR2 YFSETQ, per germline. CDR3 size: 14 residues. The CDR3: CASSLSRVQETQYF. The CDR3 DNA sequence: TGCGCCAGCAGCTTGAGCAGGGTGCAAGAGACCCAGTACTTC.

The chain joins TRBV18 to TRBJ1-2; D is perhaps TRBD1 (5 bases). This CDR3 is built from 14 residues. Germline V gene sequence: CDR1 KGHSH, CDR2 LQKENI. V was trimmed by 2 bases and J by 2 bases, leaving 9 bases between them. CDR3 DNA: TGTGCCAGCTCACCAACATGGGACAACTATGGCTACACCTTC. Translating gives CASSPTWDNYGYTF.

The chain has TRBV10-3 and TRBJ1-2; 9 positions agree with TRBD1. The length of the CDR3 is 15 residues. Trimming took 5 bases from V and 1 from J; bases not matched to a gene: 5. Germline CDR1 and CDR2: ENHRY and SYGVKD. The CDR3 reads CAISKTGGDNYGYTF. CDR3 nucleotides: TGTGCCATCAGTAAGACAGGGGGTGATAACTATGGCTACACCTTC.

This clone has just one count. The chain couples TRBV27 to TRBJ1-1, with 11 bases that match TRBD1. Trimming removed 4 bases from V and 3 bases from J; junction bases left unmatched: 7. This CDR3 has 16 residues. From germline, CDR1 is MNHEY and CDR2 SMNVEV (reference sequence). The CDR3 coding sequence is TGTGCCAGCAGTTCGGGACAGGGGGAGAGAGACACTGAAGCTTTCTTT. It yields the protein CASSSGQGERDTEAFF.

The V gene is TRBV14, the J gene TRBJ2-6, with unresolved D. V shed 2 bases and J shed 0 bases, with 14 bases lying between them. The CDR3 totals 18 residues. Germline V CDR1 and CDR2: SGHDN, FVKESK. CDR3 DNA sequence: TGTGCCAGCAGCCAATATCGCCGTGCCAGCTCTGGGGCCAACGTCCTGACTTTC. Amino acids: CASSQYRRASSGANVLTF.

This clone was recorded only once. This rearrangement joins TRBV29-1 to TRBJ1-5, with unresolved D. Germline CDR1 and CDR2: SQVTM and ANQGSEA. Trimming pared 6 bases from V and 5 bases from J, leaving 14 bases between. The CDR3 consists of 13 residues. CDR3 sequence reads: CSVREEGDQPQHF. The DNA for the CDR3 is TGCAGCGTGAGGGAGGAGGGCGATCAGCCCCAGCATTTT.

This chain joins TRBV30 and TRBJ1-1; TRBD1 might be the D (5 bases). The CDR3 consists of 13 residues. Deletions cut 0 bases from V and 4 bases from J, with 9 bases between. Germline V CDR1 and CDR2: GTSNPN, SVGIG (reference sequence). The CDR3 nucleotides read TGTGCCTGGAGTGTCGCCAGGGTCACTGAAGCTTTCTTT. This gives the protein CAWSVARVTEAFF.

J is TRBJ1-2 and V is TRBV19; 11 positions match TRBD1. Per germline, CDR1 LNHDA and CDR2 SQIVND (reference sequence). CDR3 length: 14 amino acids. With 3 bases clipped from V and 7 bases from J, the junction kept 4 bases outside the gene matches. CDR3 sequence (DNA): TGTGCCAGTAGTATGGGACAGGGGGATGTTGGCTACACCTTC. Its protein product is CASSMGQGDVGYTF.

The V call is TRBV29-1, the J call TRBJ1-5; TRBD1 agrees at 9 bases. The CDR3 is 14 residues long. V lost 6 bases and J lost 1; bases outside the gene matches: 4. Germline V CDR1 and CDR2: SQVTM, ANQGSEA. In DNA, the CDR3 is TGCAGCGTCTTGACAGGGGGGAGCAATCAGCCCCAGCATTTT. Its protein product is CSVLTGGSNQPQHF.

The rearrangement links TRBV29-1 to TRBJ2-7; possible D gene TRBD1, 5 bases. The V gene lost 7 bases and the J gene lost 3 bases, with 10 bases spanning the gap. The CDR3 loop spans 11 amino acids. Germline CDR1 SQVTM, CDR2 ANQGSEA. Here the CDR3 DNA reads TGCAGCGCGACAGAGAGCTACGAGCAGTACTTC. Residues: CSATESYEQYF.

The chain links TRBV11-2 to TRBJ1-2; maybe TRBD1 (5 bases). The germline V gene encodes CDR1 SGHAT and CDR2 FQNNGV. Trimming shortened V by 5 bases and J by 2 bases, and 9 bases separated the two germline ends. The CDR3 runs 13 residues. CDR3 nucleotides: TGTGCCAGCAGCCAGACAGTAAACTATGGCTACACCTTC. Translating gives CASSQTVNYGYTF. The whole variable domain, filled in from reference TRBV11-2 and TRBJ1-2, reads EAGVAQSPRYKIIEKRQSVAFWCNPISGHATLYWYQQILGQGPKLLIQFQNNGVVDDSQLPKDRFSAERLKGVDSTLKIQPAKLEDSAVYLCASSQTVNYGYTFGSGTRLTVV.

V and J are TRBV2 and TRBJ1-1; the D is unclear. Looked up from germline, CDR1 is SNHLY and CDR2 is FYNNEI. The CDR3 runs 13 residues. Trimming took off 9 bases at V and 1 base at J, with 12 bases between the two ends. CDR3 DNA: TGTGCCAGTTGCTTCGGGGAGAACACTGAAGCTTTCTTT. Translating it yields CASCFGENTEAFF.